The rows below give T cell receptor beta chains drawn from one sample of a study of blood T cell repertoires in COVID-19. Assay: immunoSEQ multiplex PCR; the TCRdb copy retains only in-frame clones and omits some. The data hold roughly 350,000 clones, with 70% to 90% observed a single time. The specimen sequenced was peripheral blood. All receptors come from a woman aged 25 to 39 with COVID-19, enrolled during active disease. CDR3s include the opening cysteine and the closing phenylalanine or tryptophan. Not all rows give a size; the values are once, few, many and, for expanded clones, a class.

CDR3 protein: CASRPGSSGNTIYF; V gene: TRBV9; clone size: NA; J gene: TRBJ1-3
CDR3 protein: CASSLQGGTEAFF; V gene: TRBV7-3; clone size: NA; J gene: TRBJ1-1
CDR3 protein: CASSEGLANEQFF; V gene: TRBV2; clone size: once; J gene: TRBJ2-1
CDR3 protein: CASSPLRSPYEQYF; V gene: TRBV27; clone size: NA; J gene: TRBJ2-7
CDR3 protein: CASSSTGYGYTF; V gene: TRBV12-3/TRBV12-4; clone size: NA; J gene: TRBJ1-2
CDR3 protein: CASSEALRGGDTQYF; V gene: TRBV2; clone size: NA; J gene: TRBJ2-3
CDR3 protein: CASSPLDGPGDEQYF; V gene: TRBV28; clone size: NA; J gene: TRBJ2-7
CDR3 protein: CASSTTVNTEAFF; V gene: TRBV19; clone size: NA; J gene: TRBJ1-1
CDR3 protein: CASSQGSGRAGEQFF; V gene: TRBV4-1; clone size: NA; J gene: TRBJ2-1
CDR3 protein: CASSESLRADTQYF; V gene: TRBV10-1; clone size: NA; J gene: TRBJ2-3
CDR3 protein: CASSLPGGVTGYTF; V gene: TRBV28; clone size: NA; J gene: TRBJ1-2
CDR3 protein: CASSSDLRQDSGANVLTF; V gene: TRBV5-4; clone size: NA; J gene: TRBJ2-6
CDR3 protein: CASSYQRGSTDTQYF; V gene: TRBV6-5; clone size: NA; J gene: TRBJ2-3
CDR3 protein: CASRKGTSVDEQYF; V gene: TRBV28; clone size: NA; J gene: TRBJ2-7
CDR3 protein: CASSHSWGEQGTGELFF; V gene: TRBV4-2; clone size: NA; J gene: TRBJ2-2
CDR3 protein: CASSHPAGRTGELFF; V gene: TRBV4-1; clone size: NA; J gene: TRBJ2-2
CDR3 protein: CSVRTNTRNEQYF; V gene: TRBV29-1; clone size: NA; J gene: TRBJ2-7
CDR3 protein: CATSRDPAVSNQPQHF; V gene: TRBV15; clone size: few; J gene: TRBJ1-5
CDR3 protein: CASSLRETSGSYEQYF; V gene: TRBV5-1; clone size: NA; J gene: TRBJ2-7
CDR3 protein: CSVEGEEGTYEQYF; V gene: TRBV29-1; clone size: NA; J gene: TRBJ2-7
CDR3 protein: CASSRTGSSTDTQYF; V gene: TRBV7-2; clone size: NA; J gene: TRBJ2-3
CDR3 protein: CASSQEGSGGETQYF; V gene: TRBV4-1; clone size: NA; J gene: TRBJ2-5
CDR3 protein: CASSDASGVLGNEQFF; V gene: TRBV28; clone size: few; J gene: TRBJ2-1
CDR3 protein: CATSDLQFAGKETQYF; V gene: TRBV24-1; clone size: many; J gene: TRBJ2-5
CDR3 protein: CASTRLGGGNQPQHF; V gene: TRBV19; clone size: NA; J gene: TRBJ1-5
CDR3 protein: CASSPGAGRNGEQYF; V gene: TRBV18; clone size: NA; J gene: TRBJ2-7
CDR3 protein: CASSQPGTIAGELFF; V gene: TRBV5-8; clone size: NA; J gene: TRBJ2-2
CDR3 protein: CASSELPIGRTGEQFF; V gene: TRBV6-1; clone size: NA; J gene: TRBJ2-1
CDR3 protein: CASSTGLGGLTDTQYF; V gene: TRBV2; clone size: NA; J gene: TRBJ2-3
CDR3 protein: CASSRALSGTNYGYTF; V gene: TRBV5-5; clone size: once; J gene: TRBJ1-2
CDR3 protein: CASSYTSGRVNEQFF; V gene: TRBV7-9; clone size: NA; J gene: TRBJ2-1
CDR3 protein: CASSPGLAHYEQYF; V gene: TRBV28; clone size: once; J gene: TRBJ2-7
CDR3 protein: CASSDGTGRTEEQYF; V gene: TRBV9; clone size: once; J gene: TRBJ2-7
CDR3 protein: CASSPDGGNTEAFF; V gene: TRBV5-5; clone size: NA; J gene: TRBJ1-1
CDR3 protein: CATSDSTNEKLFF; V gene: TRBV24-1; clone size: NA; J gene: TRBJ1-4
CDR3 protein: CASSSTGDMEKLFF; V gene: TRBV5-4; clone size: NA; J gene: TRBJ1-4
CDR3 protein: CASSQDMSSYNEQFF; V gene: TRBV4-3; clone size: NA; J gene: TRBJ2-1
CDR3 protein: CASSSDRNTGELFF; V gene: TRBV25-1; clone size: NA; J gene: TRBJ2-2